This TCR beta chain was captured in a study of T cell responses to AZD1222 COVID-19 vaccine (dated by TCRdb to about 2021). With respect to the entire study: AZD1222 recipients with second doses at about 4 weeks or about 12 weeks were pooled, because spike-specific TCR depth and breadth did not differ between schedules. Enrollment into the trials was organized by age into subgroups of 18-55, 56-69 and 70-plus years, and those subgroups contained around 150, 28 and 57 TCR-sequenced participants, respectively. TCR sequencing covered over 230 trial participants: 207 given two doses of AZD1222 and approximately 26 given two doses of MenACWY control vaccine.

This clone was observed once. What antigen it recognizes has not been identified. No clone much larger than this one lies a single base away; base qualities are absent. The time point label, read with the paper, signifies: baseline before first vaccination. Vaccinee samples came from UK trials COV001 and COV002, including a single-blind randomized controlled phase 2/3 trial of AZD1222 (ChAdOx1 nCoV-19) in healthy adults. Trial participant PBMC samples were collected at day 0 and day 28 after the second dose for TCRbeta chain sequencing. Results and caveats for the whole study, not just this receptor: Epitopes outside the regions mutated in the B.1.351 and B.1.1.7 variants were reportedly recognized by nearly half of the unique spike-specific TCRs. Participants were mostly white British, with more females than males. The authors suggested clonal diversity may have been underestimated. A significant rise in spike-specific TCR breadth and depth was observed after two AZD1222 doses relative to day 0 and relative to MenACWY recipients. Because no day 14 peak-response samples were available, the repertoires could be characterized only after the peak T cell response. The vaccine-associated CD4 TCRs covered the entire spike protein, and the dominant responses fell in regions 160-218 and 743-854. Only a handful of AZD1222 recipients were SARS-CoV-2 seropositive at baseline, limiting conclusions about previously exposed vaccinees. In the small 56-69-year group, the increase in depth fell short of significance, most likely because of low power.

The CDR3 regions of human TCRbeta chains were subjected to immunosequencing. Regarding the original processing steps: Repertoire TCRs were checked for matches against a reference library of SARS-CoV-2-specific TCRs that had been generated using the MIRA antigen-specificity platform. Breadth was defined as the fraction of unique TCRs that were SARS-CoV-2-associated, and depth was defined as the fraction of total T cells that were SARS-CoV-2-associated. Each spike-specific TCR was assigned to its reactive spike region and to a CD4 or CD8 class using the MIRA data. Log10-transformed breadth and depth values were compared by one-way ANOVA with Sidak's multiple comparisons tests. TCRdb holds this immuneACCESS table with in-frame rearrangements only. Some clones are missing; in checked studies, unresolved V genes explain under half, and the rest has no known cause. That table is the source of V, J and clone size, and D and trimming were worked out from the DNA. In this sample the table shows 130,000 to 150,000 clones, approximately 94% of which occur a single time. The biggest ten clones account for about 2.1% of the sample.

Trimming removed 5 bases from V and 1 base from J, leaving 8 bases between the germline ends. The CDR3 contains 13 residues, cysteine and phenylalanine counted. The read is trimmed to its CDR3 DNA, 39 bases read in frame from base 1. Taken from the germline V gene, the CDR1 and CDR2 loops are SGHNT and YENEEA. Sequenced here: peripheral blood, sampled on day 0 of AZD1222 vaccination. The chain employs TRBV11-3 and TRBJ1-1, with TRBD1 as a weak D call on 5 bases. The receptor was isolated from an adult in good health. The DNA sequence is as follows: TGTGCCAGCAGCAAGACAGCGAACACTGAAGCTTTCTTT. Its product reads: CASSKTANTEAFF.